The 8 T cell receptor beta chains listed next were all sequenced from one sample in a study of control samples from healthy donors and cancer patients. The protocol was immunoSEQ multiplex PCR, while the TCRdb copy is restricted to in-frame clones and leaves out a portion. Among approximately 150,000 clones listed, approximately 86% were seen once. Input material: blood. Source of these receptors: a young man in good health.

This clone was counted a single time. This chain connects TRBV27 to TRBJ1-3; D possibly corresponds to TRBD1 (5 bases). The germline V gene encodes CDR1 MNHEY and CDR2 SMNVEV (reference sequence). Trimming shortened V by 0 bases and J by 2 bases, and 14 bases separated the two germline ends. This CDR3 has 17 amino acids. The DNA of the CDR3 is TGTGCCAGCAGTTTATCGAGAGGCAGGGTCCCTGGAAACACCATATATTTT. Its protein product is CASSLSRGRVPGNTIYF.

The chain uses TRBV29-1 and TRBJ1-2; D is undetermined. V was shortened by 5 bases and J by 7 bases, with 5 bases between the two germline ends. In germline, CDR1 is SQVTM, CDR2 ANQGSEA. There are 9 residues in the CDR3. In nucleotides, the CDR3 is TGCAGCGTTACAACTGGCTACACCTTC. It is translated as CSVTTGYTF.

The gene calls are TRBV7-8 and TRBJ1-2, with 10 positions matching TRBD1. The J segment lost 3 bases and the V segment lost 5 bases, leaving 12 bases of the junction unmatched. The CDR3 sequence is 17 residues long. Germline lookup yields CDR1 SGHVS and CDR2 FQNEAQ. CDR3 in DNA: TGTGCCAGCAGCAGGGGGACAGGGGCCCCGTCTGACTATGGCTACACCTTC. It specifies CASSRGTGAPSDYGYTF.

CDR3 residues: CASSVSTGDNEKLFF. The CDR3 region has the DNA TGTGCCAGCAGCGTTTCGACAGGGGATAATGAAAAACTGTTTTTT. The chain employs TRBV4-2 and TRBJ1-4; 8 bases fit TRBD1. CDR3 length equals 15 residues. V was clipped by 5 bases and J by 4 bases; unmatched bases: 6. CDR1 and CDR2 from the germline V gene are LGHNA and YNFKEQ.

CDR3 sequence reads: CASSDWGASSYEQYF. CDR3 coding DNA: TGTGCCAGCAGTGATTGGGGTGCGAGCTCCTACGAGCAGTACTTC. The rearrangement uses TRBV2 and TRBJ2-7, with D uncertain. Trimming removed 3 bases from V and 0 bases from J, with 12 bases in between. The CDR3 loop spans 15 amino acids. The V gene's germline CDR1 is SNHLY and CDR2 FYNNEI.

The chain joins TRBV5-6 to TRBJ1-6, with D perhaps matching TRBD1 (5 bases). The length of the CDR3 is 13 residues. Trimming pared 5 bases from V and 6 bases from J, leaving 9 bases between. Germline V CDR1 and CDR2: SGHDT, YYEEEE. The CDR3 loop reads CASRSQVNSPLHF. As DNA, the CDR3 is TGTGCCAGCAGATCACAGGTTAATTCACCCCTCCACTTT.

The chain has TRBV5-4 and TRBJ1-5; D not certain. CDR3 size: 15 residues. Germline CDR1 and CDR2: SGHNT and YYREEE (reference sequence). Trimming removed 0 bases at V and 3 bases at J, with 10 bases between. The CDR3 loop reads CASSLGSGDNQPQHF. CDR3 nucleotide sequence: TGTGCCAGCAGCTTGGGTTCCGGGGACAATCAGCCCCAGCATTTT.

Only one count was recorded for this clone. J is TRBJ2-7 and V is TRBV6-5; 12 bases fit TRBD1. The junction had 7 bases not matched to a gene; V was cut back by 5 bases and J by 5 bases. The CDR3 runs 15 residues. CDR1 and CDR2 (germline): MNHEY, SVGAGI. This CDR3 is CASSIWGQGADEQYF. DNA for the CDR3: TGTGCCAGCAGTATTTGGGGACAGGGGGCTGACGAGCAGTACTTC.